The 6 T cell receptor beta chains reported below all come from one sample, sequenced in a study of long-term antiretroviral therapy in people with HIV (dated 2022 in TCRdb). The immunoSEQ hsTCRB v3.0 assay was used at survey level resolution for TRB variable region sequencing. Entries here come from immuneACCESS through TCRdb and include only in-frame sequences with V and J called. Some clones fail to appear in such tables; in the studies checked, an unresolved V gene covers under half of the shortfall, and the cause of the remainder is unknown. For this sample the table gives tens of thousands of clones, of which 80% were detected only once. Roughly 7.3% of the sample rests with the top ten. This specimen was unsorted PBMCs, taken 0.3 years after starting antiretroviral therapy. The source is a man aged 35-49 years with HIV.

This clone has a handful of counts. The chain employs TRBV6-5 and TRBJ1-2; 8 bases map to TRBD1. Losses at the gene ends were 6 bases for V and 7 bases for J; bases not matched to a gene: 10. Germline-derived CDR1 and CDR2 are MNHEY and SVGAGI. The CDR3 contains 14 residues. The CDR3 sequence is CASSLLGQGAGYTF. The DNA for the CDR3 is TGTGCCAGCAGCTTACTCGGGCAGGGGGCTGGCTACACCTTC.

The chain couples TRBV18 to TRBJ2-7, with TRBD2 matching 12 bases. The CDR3 covers 20 residues. The V gene end was trimmed by 0 bases and the J gene end by 0 bases; junction bases not matched to a gene: 12. In germline, CDR1 is KGHSH, CDR2 LQKENI. The DNA for the CDR3 is TGTGCCAGCTCACCACCGGGAGCTAGCGGGAGGGCTCAGGGCTCCTACGAGCAGTACTTC. This codes for CASSPPGASGRAQGSYEQYF.

V gene TRBV5-4 combines with J gene TRBJ2-7, with D possibly TRBD1 on 6 matching bases. The length of the CDR3 is 14 residues. Germline V CDR1 and CDR2: SGHNT, YYREEE (reference sequence). Trimming shortened V by 4 bases and J by 3 bases, and 14 bases separated the two germline ends. The CDR3 is CASSAPGQLYEQYF. DNA of the CDR3: TGTGCCAGCAGCGCTCCGGGACAACTCTACGAGCAGTACTTC.

CDR3 in amino acids: CASTAYSNQPQHF. In nucleotides, the CDR3 is TGTGCCAGTACCGCATATAGCAATCAGCCCCAGCATTTT. The chain combines TRBV19 with TRBJ1-5; no definite D call. This CDR3 is built from 13 residues. Trimming stripped 7 bases from V and 0 bases from J, with 7 bases between. Germline loops: CDR1 LNHDA, CDR2 SQIVND (reference sequence).

This clone was found once. This rearrangement joins TRBV28 to TRBJ2-7; tentative D call: TRBD1 (5 bases). CDR3 length: 12 amino acids. The V end lost 8 bases, the J end lost 3 bases, and 11 bases lay between the germline ends. Germline CDR1 reads MDHEN; CDR2 reads SYDVKM. CDR3 residues: CASGQGDYEQYF. CDR3 DNA: TGTGCCAGCGGGCAGGGCGACTACGAGCAGTACTTC.

The V and J genes are TRBV19 and TRBJ1-2; D is ambiguous. The CDR3 has 14 amino acids. Germline V gene lookup returns CDR1 LNHDA and CDR2 SQIVND (reference sequence). Trimming left V 3 bases short and J 4 bases short, with 12 bases between. This CDR3 reads CASSITRLGYGYTF. The CDR3, as DNA: TGTGCCAGTAGTATTACCCGTCTAGGCTATGGCTACACCTTC. The full variable domain, its missing parts supplied by reference TRBV19 and TRBJ1-2, is DGGITQSPKYLFRKEGQNVTLSCEQNLNHDAMYWYRQDPGQGLRLIYYSQIVNDFQKGDIAEGYSVSREKKESFPLTVTSAQKNPTAFYLCASSITRLGYGYTFGSGTRLTVV.